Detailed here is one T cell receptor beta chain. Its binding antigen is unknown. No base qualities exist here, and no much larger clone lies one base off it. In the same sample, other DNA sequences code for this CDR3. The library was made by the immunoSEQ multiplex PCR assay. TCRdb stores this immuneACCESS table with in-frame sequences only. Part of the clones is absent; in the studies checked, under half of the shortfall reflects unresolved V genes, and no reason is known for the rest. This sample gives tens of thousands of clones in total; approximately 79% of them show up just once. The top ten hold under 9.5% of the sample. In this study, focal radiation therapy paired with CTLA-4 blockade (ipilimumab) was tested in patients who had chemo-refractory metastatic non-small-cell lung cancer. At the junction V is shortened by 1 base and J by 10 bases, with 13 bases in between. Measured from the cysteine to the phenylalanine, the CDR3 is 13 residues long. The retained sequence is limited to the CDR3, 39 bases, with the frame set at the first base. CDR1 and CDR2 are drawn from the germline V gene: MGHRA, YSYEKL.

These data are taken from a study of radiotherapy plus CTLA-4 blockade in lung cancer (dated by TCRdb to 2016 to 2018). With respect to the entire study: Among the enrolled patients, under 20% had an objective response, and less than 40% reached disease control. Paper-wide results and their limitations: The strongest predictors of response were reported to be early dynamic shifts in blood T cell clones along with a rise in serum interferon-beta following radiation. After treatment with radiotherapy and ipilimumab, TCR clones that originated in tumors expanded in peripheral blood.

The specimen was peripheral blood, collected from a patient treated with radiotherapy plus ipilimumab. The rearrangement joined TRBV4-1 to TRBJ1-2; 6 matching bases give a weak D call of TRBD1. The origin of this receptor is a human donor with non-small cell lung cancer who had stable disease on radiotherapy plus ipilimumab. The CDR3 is CASSQGQEGDYTF. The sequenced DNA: TGCGCCAGCAGCCAAGGACAGGAGGGTGACTACACCTTC.